This T cell receptor beta chain originates from a study of regulatory dendritic cells for organ transplantation. Points from the study as a whole: Naive CD4+ and CD8+ repertoires were highly diverse; memory CD8+ was most oligoclonal.

The sample holds a few counts of this clone. What it binds is unknown. Measured with immunoSEQ multiplex PCR; TCRdb has only the in-frame clones, and not every one. This sample has about 28,000 clones, with roughly four fifths found just once. Germline V gene data show CDR1 as SNHLY and CDR2 as FYNNEI. The CDR3 runs to 14 residues. The V and J ends lost 4 bases and 1 base respectively, with 5 bases between them. This clonotype was obtained from a human donor in good health. This chain joins TRBV2 and TRBJ1-6; D remains ambiguous. Specimen: naive CD4+ T cells from blood. As to subset: CD45RA+ naive T cells. CDR3 amino acids: CASSALSYNSPLHF. CDR3 in DNA: TGTGCCAGCAGTGCCCTTTCCTATAATTCACCCCTCCACTTT.